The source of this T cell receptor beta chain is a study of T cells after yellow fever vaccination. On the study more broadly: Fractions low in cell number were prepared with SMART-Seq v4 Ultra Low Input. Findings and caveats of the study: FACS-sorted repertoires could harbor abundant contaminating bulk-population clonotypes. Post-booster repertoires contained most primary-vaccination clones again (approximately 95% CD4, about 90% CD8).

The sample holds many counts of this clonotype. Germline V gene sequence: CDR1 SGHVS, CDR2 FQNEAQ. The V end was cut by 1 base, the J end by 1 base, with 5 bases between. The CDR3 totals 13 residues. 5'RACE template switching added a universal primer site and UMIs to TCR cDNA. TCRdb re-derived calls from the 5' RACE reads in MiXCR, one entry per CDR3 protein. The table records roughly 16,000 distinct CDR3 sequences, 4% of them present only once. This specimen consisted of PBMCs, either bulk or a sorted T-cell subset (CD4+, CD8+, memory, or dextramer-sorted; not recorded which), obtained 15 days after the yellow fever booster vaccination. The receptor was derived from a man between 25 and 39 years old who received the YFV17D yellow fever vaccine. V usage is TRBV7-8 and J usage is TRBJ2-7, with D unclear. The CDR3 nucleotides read TGTGCCAGCAGCTTAGACTTTTCCTACGAGCAGTACTTC. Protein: CASSLDFSYEQYF.